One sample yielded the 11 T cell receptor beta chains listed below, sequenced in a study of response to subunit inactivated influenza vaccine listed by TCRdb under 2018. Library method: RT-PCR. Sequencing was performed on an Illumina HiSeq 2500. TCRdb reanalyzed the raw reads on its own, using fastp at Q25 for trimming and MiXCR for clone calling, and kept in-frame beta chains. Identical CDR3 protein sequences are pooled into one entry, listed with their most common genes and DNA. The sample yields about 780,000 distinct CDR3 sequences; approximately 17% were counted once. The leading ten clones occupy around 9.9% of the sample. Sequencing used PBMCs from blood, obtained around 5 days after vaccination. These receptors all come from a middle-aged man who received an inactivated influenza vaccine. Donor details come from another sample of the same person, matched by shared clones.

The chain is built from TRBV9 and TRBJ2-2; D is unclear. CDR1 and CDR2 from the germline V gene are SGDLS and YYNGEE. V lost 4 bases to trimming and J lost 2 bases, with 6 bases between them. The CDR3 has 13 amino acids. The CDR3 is CASSRRNTGELFF. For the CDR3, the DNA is TGTGCCAGCAGCCGTCGAAACACCGGGGAGCTGTTTTTT. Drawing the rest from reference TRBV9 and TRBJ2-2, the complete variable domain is DSGVTQTPKHLITATGQRVTLRCSPRSGDLSVYWYQQSLDQGLQFLIQYYNGEERAKGNILERFSAQQFPDLHSELNLSSLELGDSALYFCASSRRNTGELFFGEGSRLTVL.

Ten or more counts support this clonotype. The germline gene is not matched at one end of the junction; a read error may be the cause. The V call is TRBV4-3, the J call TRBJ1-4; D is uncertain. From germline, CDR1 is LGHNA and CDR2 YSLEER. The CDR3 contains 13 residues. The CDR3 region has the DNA TGTGCCAGCAGCCAAGATCGACGTGAAAAACTGTTTTTT. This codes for CASSQDRREKLFF.

CDR3 amino acids: CASSRLGVQPQHF. CDR3 DNA sequence: TGTGCCAGCAGTAGGTTGGGGGTACAGCCCCAGCATTTT. The J gene is TRBJ1-5, the V gene TRBV12-3 or TRBV12-4, with D possibly being TRBD1 (5 bases). Trimming left V 5 bases short and J 7 bases short, with 12 bases between. The CDR3 sequence is 13 residues long.

The CDR3 loop is CASSQVFGGETNYGYTF. The CDR3, as DNA: TGTGCCAGCAGCCAAGTTTTCGGCGGGGAGACTAACTATGGCTACACCTTC. The V call is TRBV4-2, the J call TRBJ1-2; D uncertain. Trimming took off 1 base at V and 0 bases at J, with 15 bases between the two ends. Germline V gene sequence: CDR1 LGHNA, CDR2 YNFKEQ. CDR3 size: 17 residues.

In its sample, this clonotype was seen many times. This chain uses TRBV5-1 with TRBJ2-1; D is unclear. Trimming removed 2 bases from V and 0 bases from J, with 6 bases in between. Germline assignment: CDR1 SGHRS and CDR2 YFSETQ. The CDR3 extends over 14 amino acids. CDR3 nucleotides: TGCGCCAGCAGCTTCCCGAGCTCCTACAATGAGCAGTTCTTC. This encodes CASSFPSSYNEQFF.

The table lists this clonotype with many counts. The DNA of the CDR3 is TGTGCCAGCTCACCACAAGGACTAGCGGACGCCTACGAGCAGTACTTC. This encodes CASSPQGLADAYEQYF. The chain recombines TRBV18 with TRBJ2-7; the match to TRBD2 covers 10 bases. The trim removed 1 base at V and 2 bases at J, leaving 5 bases unmatched. Germline CDR1 is KGHSH and CDR2 is LQKENI. CDR3 length: 16 amino acids.

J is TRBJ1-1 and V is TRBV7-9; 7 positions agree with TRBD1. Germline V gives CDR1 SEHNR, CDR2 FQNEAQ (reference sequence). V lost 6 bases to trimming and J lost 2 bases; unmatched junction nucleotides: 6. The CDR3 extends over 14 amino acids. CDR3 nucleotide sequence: TGTGCCAGCAGAAACAGGGGCCCAAACACTGAAGCTTTCTTT. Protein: CASRNRGPNTEAFF.

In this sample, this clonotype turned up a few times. CDR3 DNA: TGTGCCAGCAGCTTAGGGACAAAACGTTACGAGCAGTACTTC. It encodes CASSLGTKRYEQYF. The V call is TRBV7-2, the J call TRBJ2-7; D is possibly TRBD1 (5 bases). Germline-derived CDR1 and CDR2 are SGHTA and FQGNSA. This CDR3 is 14 amino acids long. Trimming cost V 1 base and J 4 bases, with 11 bases left between them.

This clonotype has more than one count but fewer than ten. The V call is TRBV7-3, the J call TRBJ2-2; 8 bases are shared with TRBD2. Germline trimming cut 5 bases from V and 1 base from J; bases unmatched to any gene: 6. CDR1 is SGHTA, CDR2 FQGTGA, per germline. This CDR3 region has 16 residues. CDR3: CASSPLAGGNTGELFF. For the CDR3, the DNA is TGTGCCAGCAGCCCTCTGGCGGGAGGGAACACCGGGGAGCTGTTTTTT.

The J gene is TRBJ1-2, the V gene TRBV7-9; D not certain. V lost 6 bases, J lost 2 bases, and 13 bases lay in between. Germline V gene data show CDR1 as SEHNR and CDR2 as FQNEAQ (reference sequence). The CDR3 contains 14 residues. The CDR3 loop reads CASRPDTWNYGYTF. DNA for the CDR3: TGTGCCAGCAGACCTGATACATGGAACTATGGCTACACCTTC.

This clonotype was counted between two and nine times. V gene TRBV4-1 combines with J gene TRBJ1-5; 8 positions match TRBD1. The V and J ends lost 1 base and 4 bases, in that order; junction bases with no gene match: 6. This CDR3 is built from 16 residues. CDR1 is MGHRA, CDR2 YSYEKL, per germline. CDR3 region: CASSQVLGQGNQPQHF. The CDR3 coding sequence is TGCGCCAGCAGCCAAGTACTTGGACAGGGTAATCAGCCCCAGCATTTT.